In its sample, the clone carrying this T cell receptor (beta chain) was seen many times. The data originate from a study of blood T cells in healthy people across ages. Healthy Caucasian individuals from Russia aged 6 to 90 served as donors. Total RNA extraction produced at least 6 micrograms (per sample) for the study. A second roughly 7 to 11 cycle PCR used barcoded and J-beta primers. From the 5' RACE reads, TCRdb called clonotypes with MiXCR, one entry per CDR3 protein. The sample includes about 780,000 distinct CDR3 sequences, around 45% of them seen just once. The sequenced material came from blood. The receptor was derived from an older man in good health.

The CDR3 region has the DNA TGTGCCACCAGCATAGCAGACAGGCCTTTTAATCAGCCCCAGCATTTT. Amino acids: CATSIADRPFNQPQHF. V gene TRBV15 combines with J gene TRBJ1-5, with D possibly matching TRBD1 (6 bases). The CDR3 is 16 amino acids. Trimming removed 4 bases at V and 4 bases at J, with 17 bases between. The germline V gene encodes CDR1 LNHNV and CDR2 YYDKDF (reference sequence).